Listed here is a single T cell receptor (beta chain). Antigen: not known. This CDR3 region has 14 residues. Per the germline V gene, CDR1 is GTSNPN and CDR2 is SVGIG (reference sequence). Trimming left V 1 base short and J 10 bases short, with 14 bases between. The table came from immunoSEQ multiplex PCR; TCRdb's copy has only in-frame clones and leaves some out. The table shows about 2 million clones, with 85% to 95% occurring only once. This entry comes from a study of shared clonotypes between healthy human individuals. Across the study: Used for every donor were three CD4 naive, three CD4 memory, two CD8 naive and one CD8 memory plate.

Study conclusions and caveats: How much donors shared clonotypes was expected to be affected by sequencing depth. Sharing across four donors was highest in naive CD4 (around 5%) and lowest in memory CD8 (around 0.4%).

Sequencing was done on a sample of naive CD4+ T cells sorted from blood. Noted subset: CD45RA+ positively selected. This chain joins TRBV30 and TRBJ1-6; unclear D gene. The receptor comes from a man aged 18 to 35 in good health. The CDR3 DNA follows: TGTGCCTGGAGTGAGACGGGCAGCGGCTCACCCCTCCACTTT. It yields the protein CAWSETGSGSPLHF.